The 13 T cell receptor beta chains listed next were all sequenced from one sample in a study of regulatory T cells in long-lasting Graves disease. Assembly of TCR beta libraries relied on iRepertoire HTBI primers together with Arm-PCR of CDR3 regions. TCRdb re-called the multiplex PCR reads with MiXCR, one entry per CDR3 protein. The sample shows about 540,000 distinct CDR3 sequences, approximately 13% of them seen only once. Noted time point: newly diagnosed GD, antithyroid drugs for less than 3 months. The TCR library was made from RNA that had been extracted from PBMCs in TRIzol. The sample was also linked to a second study, of T cells in Graves' hyperthyroidism and ophthalmopathy.

The source was peripheral blood mononuclear cells (PBMCs), collected at new diagnosis, from a patient treated with antithyroid drugs. The receptors come from a young man with Graves disease.

The chain couples TRBV9 to TRBJ2-1; D is perhaps TRBD2 (6 bases). Looked up from germline, CDR1 is SGDLS and CDR2 is YYNGEE. V lost 4 bases, J lost 2 bases, and 13 bases lay in between. The CDR3 spans 15 residues. CDR3 nucleotide sequence: TGTGCCAGCAGCTCCCACGGCGGGGCCTACAATGAGCAGTTCTTC. Translated, it gives CASSSHGGAYNEQFF.

The chain couples TRBV5-4 to TRBJ2-1, with 7 positions matching TRBD2. The CDR3 extends over 15 amino acids. CDR1 and CDR2 from the germline V gene are SGHNT and YYREEE (reference sequence). Trimming at V came to 4 bases and at J to 4 bases, leaving 8 bases not matched to a gene. CDR3 in DNA: TGTGCCAGCAGCATACCGGGGACTACTTACAATGAGCAGTTCTTC. It is translated as CASSIPGTTYNEQFF.

This clonotype has a count of ten or more. This chain uses TRBV2 with TRBJ1-2, with 7 bases aligning to TRBD1. CDR3 length equals 15 residues. From germline, CDR1 is SNHLY and CDR2 FYNNEI. The ends lost 5 bases at V and 4 bases at J; junction bases unmatched: 10. This chain's CDR3 is CASSTYRGAGYGYTF. CDR3 DNA sequence: TGTGCCAGCAGTACCTACAGGGGAGCAGGCTATGGCTACACCTTC. Drawing the rest from reference TRBV2 and TRBJ1-2, the complete variable domain is EPEVTQTPSHQVTQMGQEVILRCVPISNHLYFYWYRQILGQKVEFLVSFYNNEISEKSEIFDDQFSVERPDGSNFTLKIRSTKLEDSAMYFCASSTYRGAGYGYTFGSGTRLTVV.

The V gene is TRBV19, the J gene TRBJ2-1, with 7 bases lining up with TRBD2. Germline V lookup: CDR1 LNHDA, CDR2 SQIVND (reference sequence). The CDR3 covers 16 residues. J lost 6 bases, V lost 5 bases, and 13 bases had no gene match. Here the CDR3 DNA reads TGTGCCAGTAGTGCCTGGGAGGGCGGCGGGGGCAATGAGCAGTTCTTC. It translates to CASSAWEGGGGNEQFF.

V and J are TRBV7-2 and TRBJ2-7; 11 nucleotides line up with TRBD1. The germline CDR1 and CDR2 sequences are SGHTA and FQGNSA. The CDR3 has 15 amino acids. Unmatched junction bases numbered 13, after V lost 5 bases and J lost 10 bases. For the CDR3, the DNA is TGTGCCAGCAGCCCGAGGACAGGGGGCATCTCCGATCAGTACTTC. As protein: CASSPRTGGISDQYF.

This clonotype has ten or more counts. This rearrangement joins TRBV2 to TRBJ2-7; a weak D match, TRBD2 (6 bases). This CDR3 comprises 12 residues. Trimming shortened V by 7 bases and J by 4 bases, and 11 bases separated the two germline ends. Germline assignment: CDR1 SNHLY and CDR2 FYNNEI. In nucleotides, the CDR3 is TGTGCCAGCATCTATGGGGGGTACGAGCAGTACTTC. Translated, it gives CASIYGGYEQYF.

V is TRBV27 and J is TRBJ2-3; 11 positions match TRBD2. The germline V gene has CDR1 MNHEY and CDR2 SMNVEV (reference sequence). V trimming: 5 bases; J trimming: 2 bases; junction bases outside the gene matches: 3. The CDR3 extends over 15 amino acids. DNA for the CDR3: TGTGCCAGCAGTGGACTAGCGGGTCTCACAGATACGCAGTATTTT. Translation: CASSGLAGLTDTQYF.

The J gene is TRBJ1-2, the V gene TRBV18; the D is unclear. CDR1 KGHSH and CDR2 LQKENI come from the germline V gene. This CDR3 is built from 11 residues. V was pared by 2 bases and J by 6 bases, with 4 bases between. CDR3: CASSPGNGYTF. The CDR3 bases are TGTGCCAGCTCACCAGGAAATGGCTACACCTTC.

The rearrangement joins TRBV29-1 to TRBJ2-7, with D possibly TRBD2 on 6 matching bases. The CDR3 extends over 14 amino acids. Trimming removed 6 bases from V and 7 bases from J, with 22 bases in between. The germline CDR1 and CDR2 sequences are SQVTM and ANQGSEA. CDR3 region: CSVPKAERAGEQYF. CDR3 coding DNA: TGCAGCGTCCCCAAGGCAGAGCGGGCCGGAGAGCAGTACTTC.

This clonotype occurred a few times. A much larger clone is a single base away; this may be a read error. The chain has TRBV20-1 and TRBJ1-5; D not certain. Germline-derived CDR1 and CDR2 are DFQATT and SNEGSKA (reference sequence). The CDR3 loop spans 12 amino acids. CDR3 sequence: CSVRGSNQPQHF. Here the CDR3 DNA reads TGCAGTGTTAGAGGCAGCAATCAGCCCCAGCATTTT.

This clonotype was counted many times. The V and J genes are TRBV24-1 and TRBJ2-3; no clear D. Germline V lookup: CDR1 KGHDR, CDR2 SFDVKD. V lost 6 bases and J lost 4, with 7 bases in between. The CDR3 is 12 residues long. CDR3 coding DNA: TGTGCCACCAGTCCCCGGCCAGATACGCAGTATTTT. Its protein product is CATSPRPDTQYF.

This clonotype was detected many times. V usage is TRBV7-6 and J usage is TRBJ2-3; 15 nucleotides line up with TRBD2. Germline V gene lookup returns CDR1 SGHVS and CDR2 FNYEAQ. Trimming removed 5 bases from V and 6 bases from J; junction bases left unmatched: 12. CDR3 length: 18 amino acids. The CDR3, as DNA: TGTGCCAGCAGCCCCAAATTAGGACTAGCGGGAGGGCCGGATACGCAGTATTTT. Protein sequence: CASSPKLGLAGGPDTQYF.

This clonotype was detected many times. This chain connects TRBV12-3 or TRBV12-4 to TRBJ2-7; perhaps TRBD2 as D (6 bases). The CDR3 loop spans 14 amino acids. Trimming removed 8 bases from V and 2 bases from J, with 16 bases in between. For the CDR3, the DNA is TGTGCCAGCCACCCTGGGGGACTCCCCTACGAGCAGTACTTC. Amino acids: CASHPGGLPYEQYF.